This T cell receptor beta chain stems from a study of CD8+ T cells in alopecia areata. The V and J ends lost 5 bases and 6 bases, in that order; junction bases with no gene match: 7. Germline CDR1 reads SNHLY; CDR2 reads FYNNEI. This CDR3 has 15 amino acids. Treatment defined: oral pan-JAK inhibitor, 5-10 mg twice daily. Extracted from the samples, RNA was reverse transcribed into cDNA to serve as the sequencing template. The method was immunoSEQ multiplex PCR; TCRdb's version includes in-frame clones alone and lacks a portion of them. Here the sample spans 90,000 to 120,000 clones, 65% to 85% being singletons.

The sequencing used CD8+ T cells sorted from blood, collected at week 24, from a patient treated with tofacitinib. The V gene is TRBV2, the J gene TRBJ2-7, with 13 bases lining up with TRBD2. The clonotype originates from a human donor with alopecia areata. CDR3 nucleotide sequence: TGTGCCAGCAGTTCCCCGGGACTAGCGGGGTCCGAGCAGTACTTC. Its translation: CASSSPGLAGSEQYF.